This T cell receptor (beta chain) was obtained from a study of control samples from healthy donors and cancer patients (dated by TCRdb to 2019 to 2021). Looking up the germline V gene yields CDR1 KGHDR and CDR2 SFDVKD. From cysteine to phenylalanine, the CDR3 is 16 amino acids long. Only the CDR3 portion is preserved as DNA: 48 bases, with reading frame beginning at the first base. V and J lose 3 bases and 0 bases, and a span of 11 bases separates them. Libraries came from the immunoSEQ multiplex PCR assay. TCRdb re-hosts the immuneACCESS table, in-frame sequences only. Its copies lack some clones; in the studies checked, an unresolved V gene accounts for under half of them, and the cause for the rest is not known. The sample includes around 110,000 clones, with approximately 90% observed a single time. The ten most abundant clones make up roughly 2.5% of the sample. Regarding this clone: No cognate antigen has been identified for it. Base-call qualities are not available, and no considerably larger clone is one nucleotide away.

The sequenced sample was blood. The clonotype was recovered from a woman in her seventies in good health. The rearrangement combines TRBV24-1 with TRBJ2-1, with TRBD1 tentatively as D gene (5 bases match). The CDR3 protein is CATSDPQASSYNEQFF. The bases are TGTGCCACCAGTGATCCACAGGCAAGCTCCTACAATGAGCAGTTCTTC.